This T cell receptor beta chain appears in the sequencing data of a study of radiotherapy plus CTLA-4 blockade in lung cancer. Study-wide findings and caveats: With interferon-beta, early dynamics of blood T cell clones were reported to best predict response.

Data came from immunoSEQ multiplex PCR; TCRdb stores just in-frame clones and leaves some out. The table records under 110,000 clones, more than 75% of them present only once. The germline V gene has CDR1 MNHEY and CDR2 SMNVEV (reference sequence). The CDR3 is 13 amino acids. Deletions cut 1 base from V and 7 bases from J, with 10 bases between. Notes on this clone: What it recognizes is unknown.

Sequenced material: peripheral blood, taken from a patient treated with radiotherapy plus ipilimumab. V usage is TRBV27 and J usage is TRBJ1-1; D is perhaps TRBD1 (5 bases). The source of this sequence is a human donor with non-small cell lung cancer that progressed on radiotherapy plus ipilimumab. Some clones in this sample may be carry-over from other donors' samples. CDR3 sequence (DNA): TGTGCCAGCAGTTTATTTGGGGCTAATGAAGCTTTCTTT. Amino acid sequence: CASSLFGANEAFF.